This T cell receptor (beta chain) emerged from a study of blood T cell repertoires in COVID-19. Overall study context: Sources were T cells, B-cell-depleted T cells, or PBMCs; the material itself was cDNA or gDNA.

From germline, CDR1 is MDHEN and CDR2 SYDVKM. CDR3 size: 12 residues. V lost 4 bases to trimming and J lost 12 bases, with 13 bases between them. Sequencing was performed with immunoSEQ multiplex PCR; in TCRdb, only in-frame clones are kept and a portion is missing. The sample holds about 320,000 clones, around 92% seen once. The specimen was peripheral blood. This TCR came from a woman in her twenties or thirties with COVID-19, enrolled during active disease. The chain recombines TRBV28 with TRBJ2-1; possibly TRBD2 for D (6 bases). The CDR3 nucleotides are TGTGCCAGCAGTTCTCCTAGGAGGGCGCAGTTCTTC. Translated: CASSSPRRAQFF. Based on the CDR3 plus reference TRBV28 and TRBJ2-1, the full variable domain is DVKVTQSSRYLVKRTGEKVFLECVQDMDHENMFWYRQDPGLGLRLIYFSYDVKMKEKGDIPEGYSVSREKKERFSLILESASTNQTSMYLCASSSPRRAQFFGPGTRLTVL.